The 22 T cell receptor beta chains below were found in one sample sequenced in a study of blood T cell repertoires in COVID-19 (dated by TCRdb to the early 2020s). The library was built by means of the immunoSEQ multiplex PCR assay. As stored in TCRdb, this immuneACCESS dataset retains in-frame rearrangements with V and J assigned. A fraction of the clones does not appear; measured against another copy, unresolved V genes explain less than half of the discrepancy, and the remainder lacks a known reason. The sample records roughly 190,000 clones, 82% of which are singletons. The top ten clonotypes cover around 5.5% of the sample. The specimen sequenced was PBMCs or T cells enriched from blood (not recorded which). These receptors all come from a woman aged 55-69 years with acute COVID-19.

This chain joins TRBV10-1 and TRBJ2-7, with D perhaps matching TRBD2 (5 bases). This CDR3 comprises 13 residues. Deletions cut 10 bases from V and 0 bases from J, with 13 bases between. The germline CDR1 and CDR2 sequences are WNHNN and SYGVQD (reference sequence). CDR3 sequence (DNA): TGCGCCACCCCAGTCGCGGGCTCCTACGAGCAGTACTTC. It specifies CATPVAGSYEQYF.

The chain combines TRBV5-4 with TRBJ2-1; D is perhaps TRBD2 (6 bases). Trimming left V 4 bases short and J 5 bases short, with 10 bases between. Germline loops: CDR1 SGHNT, CDR2 YYREEE (reference sequence). The CDR3 loop spans 13 amino acids. DNA for the CDR3: TGTGCCAGCAGCGGCGGGGTGAACAATGAGCAGTTCTTC. Its protein is CASSGGVNNEQFF.

This sequence joins TRBV4-3 and TRBJ1-5; D unclear. V lost 1 base to trimming and J lost 0 bases, with 7 bases between them. Germline values: CDR1 LGHNA, CDR2 YSLEER. The CDR3 contains 15 residues. The chain's CDR3 is CASSQVVYSNQPQHF. CDR3 in DNA: TGCGCCAGCAGCCAAGTAGTCTATAGCAATCAGCCCCAGCATTTT.

The rearrangement links TRBV5-6 to TRBJ1-1, with 7 bases that match TRBD1. Per the germline V gene, CDR1 is SGHDT and CDR2 is YYEEEE. This CDR3 spans 12 amino acids. Losses at the gene ends were 4 bases for V and 10 bases for J; bases not matched to a gene: 7. CDR3: CASSRQGLGAFF. CDR3 in DNA: TGTGCCAGCAGCCGACAGGGTCTGGGAGCTTTCTTT. Full variable domain (missing parts from reference TRBV5-6 and TRBJ1-1): DAGVTQSPTHLIKTRGQQVTLRCSPKSGHDTVSWYQQALGQGPQFIFQYYEEEERQRGNFPDRFSGHQFPNYSSELNVNALLLGDSALYLCASSRQGLGAFFGQGTRLTVV.

In its sample, this clone was seen a few times. The V call is TRBV9, the J call TRBJ1-3; D not certain. Germline CDR1 SGDLS, CDR2 YYNGEE. V lost 1 base, J lost 4 bases, and 12 bases lay in between. The CDR3 extends over 15 amino acids. CDR3 amino acids: CASSVMSPPGNTIYF. In nucleotides, the CDR3 is TGTGCCAGCAGCGTAATGTCCCCCCCAGGAAACACCATATATTTT. Based on the CDR3 plus reference TRBV9 and TRBJ1-3, the full variable domain is DSGVTQTPKHLITATGQRVTLRCSPRSGDLSVYWYQQSLDQGLQFLIQYYNGEERAKGNILERFSAQQFPDLHSELNLSSLELGDSALYFCASSVMSPPGNTIYFGEGSWLTVV.

This clone was detected only once. The V and J genes are TRBV6-1 and TRBJ1-3; the match to TRBD1 covers 7 bases. CDR3 size: 17 residues. Trimming cost V 3 bases and J 0 bases; bases outside gene matches: 8. Germline V lookup: CDR1 MNHNS, CDR2 SASEGT. The CDR3 DNA follows: TGTGCCAGCAGTGAGGTTGTAGGACAGGCCTCTGGAAACACCATATATTTT. It yields the protein CASSEVVGQASGNTIYF.

The rearrangement uses TRBV3-1 (or the pseudogene TRBV3-2) and TRBJ2-1, with D uncertain. This CDR3 is built from 15 residues. The germline V and J ends were trimmed by 1 base and 6 bases, with 13 bases remaining between them. The germline V gene encodes CDR1 LGHDT and CDR2 YNNKEL (reference sequence). CDR3 nucleotides: TGTGCCAGCAGCCAAGTCTTTAGCTTATTCAATGAGCAGTTCTTC. As protein: CASSQVFSLFNEQFF.

This sequence joins TRBV7-2 and TRBJ2-7, with D perhaps TRBD2 (6 bases). Germline V gene lookup returns CDR1 SGHTA and CDR2 FQGNSA. The CDR3 extends over 13 amino acids. V was cut by 1 base and J by 7 bases, with 11 bases left in between. The CDR3 DNA reads TGTGCCAGCAGCTTAGGGGGGGTAGGGGAGCAGTACGTC. As protein: CASSLGGVGEQYV.

V and J are TRBV5-1 and TRBJ1-1; D may be TRBD1 (5 bases). This CDR3 comprises 16 residues. From germline, CDR1 is SGHRS and CDR2 YFSETQ. Between the trimmed V and J ends, which lost 1 base and 0 bases, there was a span of 13 bases. CDR3 DNA: TGCGCCAGCAGCTTGAACCCCGACAGAATGAACACTGAAGCTTTCTTT. This translates into CASSLNPDRMNTEAFF.

The rearrangement links TRBV29-1 to TRBJ1-5; D is uncertain. Trimming took 6 bases from V and 0 from J, leaving 9 bases between them. This CDR3 is 13 amino acids long. Germline lookup yields CDR1 SQVTM and CDR2 ANQGSEA. The CDR3 DNA reads as TGCAGCGTCTCGGTAAATAGCAATCAGCCCCAGCATTTT. Protein sequence: CSVSVNSNQPQHF.

The chain joins TRBV5-1 to TRBJ2-1, with TRBD2 as a possible D gene (5 bases). CDR3 length equals 14 residues. Germline CDR1 SGHRS, CDR2 YFSETQ. The V end lost 2 bases, the J end lost 10 bases, and 16 bases lay between the germline ends. CDR3 sequence (DNA): TGCGCCAGCAGCTTTTCCGGGGTACTGGTGGAGCAGTTCTTC. This sequence encodes CASSFSGVLVEQFF.

V is TRBV29-1 and J is TRBJ2-5, with D possibly being TRBD1 (5 bases). The germline V and J ends were trimmed by 2 bases and 5 bases, with 12 bases remaining between them. The CDR3 covers 13 residues. Germline values: CDR1 SQVTM, CDR2 ANQGSEA. CDR3 residues: CSVEQGVEETQYF. The CDR3 region has the DNA TGCAGCGTTGAACAGGGTGTTGAGGAGACCCAGTACTTC. Based on the CDR3 plus reference TRBV29-1 and TRBJ2-5, the full variable domain is SAVISQKPSRDICQRGTSLTIQCQVDSQVTMMFWYRQQPGQSLTLIATANQGSEATYESGFVIDKFPISRPNLTFSTLTVSNMSPEDSSIYLCSVEQGVEETQYFGPGTRLLVL.

The CDR3 bases are TGTGCCAGTACAGGGCGCGCTCAGCCCCAGCATTTT. Protein: CASTGRAQPQHF. The chain has TRBV19 and TRBJ1-5, with a tentative D call TRBD1 (5 bases). CDR3 length equals 12 residues. Trimming removed 7 bases from V and 6 bases from J, with 10 bases in between. Per the germline V gene, CDR1 is LNHDA and CDR2 is SQIVND (reference sequence).

This clone was detected a few times. This chain links TRBV6-5 with TRBJ1-6, with TRBD1 matching over 8 bases. Trimming removed 2 bases from V and 7 bases from J; junction bases left unmatched: 7. CDR1 is MNHEY, CDR2 SVGAGI, per germline. The CDR3 covers 16 residues. The DNA for the CDR3 is TGTGCCAGCAGTTACATGACTGGGACAGGCAATTCACCCCTCCACTTT. This encodes CASSYMTGTGNSPLHF.

CDR3 residues: CASSLGTHIYNEQFF. The DNA of the CDR3 is TGTGCCAGCAGCTTAGGGACACACATTTACAATGAGCAGTTCTTC. This chain uses TRBV7-2 with TRBJ2-1; D perhaps matches TRBD1 (5 bases). Germline-derived CDR1 and CDR2 are SGHTA and FQGNSA. The CDR3 consists of 15 residues. The ends were cut back, 1 base at V and 4 bases at J, with 11 bases in the middle.

The gene calls are TRBV25-1 and TRBJ1-2; D uncertain. There are 13 residues in the CDR3. Trimming cost V 3 bases and J 4 bases, with 9 bases left between them. From germline, CDR1 is MGHDK and CDR2 SYGVNS. The CDR3 loop is CASSDDFSYGYTF. The DNA of the CDR3 is TGTGCCAGCAGTGACGATTTCAGCTATGGCTACACCTTC.

The chain couples TRBV2 to TRBJ2-7, with 9 positions matching TRBD1. Trimming took 4 bases from V and 3 from J; bases not matched to a gene: 7. CDR3 length equals 15 residues. Germline assignment: CDR1 SNHLY and CDR2 FYNNEI. In nucleotides, the CDR3 is TGTGCCAGCAGTGGGGACAGGGCACAAAACTACGAGCAGTACGTC. This translates into CASSGDRAQNYEQYV.

The genes are TRBV30 and TRBJ1-1; D gene uncertain. V was trimmed by 0 bases and J by 0 bases, leaving 14 bases between them. The germline CDR1 and CDR2 sequences are GTSNPN and SVGIG (reference sequence). The CDR3 covers 16 residues. In nucleotides, the CDR3 is TGTGCCTGGAGTGTCCCGATGAGGGTGGTGAACACTGAAGCTTTCTTT. It codes for CAWSVPMRVVNTEAFF. Using reference TRBV30 and TRBJ1-1 for the parts outside the CDR3, the full variable domain is SQTIHQWPATLVQPVGSPLSLECTVEGTSNPNLYWYRQAAGRGLQLLFYSVGIGQISSEVPQNLSASRPQDRQFILSSKKLLLSDSGFYLCAWSVPMRVVNTEAFFGQGTRLTVV.

The chain uses TRBV7-2 and TRBJ2-3; a possible D gene is TRBD2 (7 bases). Trimming stripped 1 base from V and 2 bases from J, with 19 bases between. Germline assignment: CDR1 SGHTA and CDR2 FQGNSA. The CDR3 extends over 18 amino acids. CDR3 DNA sequence: TGTGCCAGCAGCTTAGTGGCCGGCGGGGGCCAGATCACAGATACGCAGTATTTT. It specifies CASSLVAGGGQITDTQYF.

This clone was counted a few times. This chain links TRBV19 with TRBJ1-2; D may be TRBD1 (6 bases). Germline V CDR1 and CDR2: LNHDA, SQIVND (reference sequence). Trimming took off 5 bases at V and 5 bases at J, with 15 bases between the two ends. The CDR3 extends over 14 amino acids. The CDR3 sequence is CASSPPGRGYGYTF. CDR3 bases: TGTGCCAGTAGTCCTCCCGGCAGGGGATATGGCTACACCTTC.

The chain has TRBV15 and TRBJ1-2, with 7 bases aligning to TRBD1. V trimming: 0 bases; J trimming: 7 bases; junction bases outside the gene matches: 2. Germline CDR1 LNHNV, CDR2 YYDKDF (reference sequence). This CDR3 is 13 amino acids long. The CDR3 nucleotides read TGTGCCACCAGCAGAGATAAGGGGGCTGGCTACACCTTC. Translating gives CATSRDKGAGYTF. Full variable domain (missing parts from reference TRBV15 and TRBJ1-2): DAMVIQNPRYQVTQFGKPVTLSCSQTLNHNVMYWYQQKSSQAPKLLFHYYDKDFNNEADTPDNFQSRRPNTSFCFLDIRSPGLGDTAMYLCATSRDKGAGYTFGSGTRLTVV.

The chain carries TRBV29-1 and TRBJ2-7, with TRBD2 matching 7 bases. The CDR3 extends over 14 amino acids. Germline V gene data show CDR1 as SQVTM and CDR2 as ANQGSEA. Trimming took 1 base from V and 4 from J; bases not matched to a gene: 7. As DNA, the CDR3 is TGCAGCGTTGAAGCTGCGGGAGTAGCGTACGAGCAGTACTTC. Translation gives CSVEAAGVAYEQYF.